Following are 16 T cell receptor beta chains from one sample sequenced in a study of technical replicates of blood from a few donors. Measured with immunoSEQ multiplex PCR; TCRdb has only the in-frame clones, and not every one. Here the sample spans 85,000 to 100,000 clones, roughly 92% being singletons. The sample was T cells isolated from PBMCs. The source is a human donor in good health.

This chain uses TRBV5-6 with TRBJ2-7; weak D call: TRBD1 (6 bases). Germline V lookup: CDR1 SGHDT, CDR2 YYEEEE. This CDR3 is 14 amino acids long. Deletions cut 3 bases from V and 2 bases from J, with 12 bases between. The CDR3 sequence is CASSSTGFAYEQYF. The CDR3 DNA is TGTGCCAGCAGCTCCACAGGGTTTGCCTACGAGCAGTACTTC.

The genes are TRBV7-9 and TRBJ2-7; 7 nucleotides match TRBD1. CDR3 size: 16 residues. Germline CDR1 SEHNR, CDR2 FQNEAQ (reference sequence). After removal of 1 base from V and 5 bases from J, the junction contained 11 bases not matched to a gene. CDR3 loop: CASSLGTGAPTDEQYF. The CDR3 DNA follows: TGTGCCAGCAGCTTAGGTACAGGGGCCCCTACGGACGAGCAGTACTTC. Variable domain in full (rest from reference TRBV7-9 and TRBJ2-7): DTGVSQNPRHKITKRGQNVTFRCDPISEHNRLYWYRQTLGQGPEFLTYFQNEAQLEKSRLLSDRFSAERPKGSFSTLEIQRTEQGDSAMYLCASSLGTGAPTDEQYFGPGTRLTVT.

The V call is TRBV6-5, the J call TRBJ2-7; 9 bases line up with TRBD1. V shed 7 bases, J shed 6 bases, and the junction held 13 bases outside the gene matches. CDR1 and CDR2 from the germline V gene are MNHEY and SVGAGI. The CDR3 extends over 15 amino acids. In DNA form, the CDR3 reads TGTGCCAGCACCCCCGCCGGGACAGGGTTGCGCGAGCAGTACTTC. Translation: CASTPAGTGLREQYF.

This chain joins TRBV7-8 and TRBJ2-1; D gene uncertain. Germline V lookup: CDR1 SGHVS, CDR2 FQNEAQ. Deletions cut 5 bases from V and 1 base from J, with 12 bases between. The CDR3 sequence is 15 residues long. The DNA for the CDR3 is TGTGCCAGCAGCCCGACGGTAGCTTCCTACAATGAGCAGTTCTTC. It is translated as CASSPTVASYNEQFF.

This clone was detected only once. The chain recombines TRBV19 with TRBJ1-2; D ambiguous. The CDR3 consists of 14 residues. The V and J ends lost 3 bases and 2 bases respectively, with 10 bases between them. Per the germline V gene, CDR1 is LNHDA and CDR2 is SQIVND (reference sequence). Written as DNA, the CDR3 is TGTGCCAGTAGTATGTCCATTCCCAACTATGGCTACACCTTC. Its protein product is CASSMSIPNYGYTF.

The CDR3: CASSTGVQRGYTF. The CDR3 DNA reads as TGTGCCAGCAGCACGGGGGTTCAGCGGGGCTACACCTTC. The V gene is TRBV7-9, the J gene TRBJ1-2, with D maybe TRBD1 (5 bases). The CDR3 sequence is 13 residues long. V lost 5 bases and J 8 bases, leaving 15 bases between the germline ends. Germline assignment: CDR1 SEHNR and CDR2 FQNEAQ (reference sequence).

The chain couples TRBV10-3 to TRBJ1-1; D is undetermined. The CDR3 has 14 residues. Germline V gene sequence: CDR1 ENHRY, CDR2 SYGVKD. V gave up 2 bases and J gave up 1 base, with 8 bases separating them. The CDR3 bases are TGTGCCATCAGTGAGGATACGCGGAACACTGAAGCTTTCTTT. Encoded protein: CAISEDTRNTEAFF.

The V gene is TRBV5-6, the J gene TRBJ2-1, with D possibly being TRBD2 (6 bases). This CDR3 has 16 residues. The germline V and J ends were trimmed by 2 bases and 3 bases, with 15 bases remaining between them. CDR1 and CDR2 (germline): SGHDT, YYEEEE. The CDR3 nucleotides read TGTGCCAGCAGCTTACGTAGCGGACACCACTACAATGAGCAGTTCTTC. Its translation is CASSLRSGHHYNEQFF.

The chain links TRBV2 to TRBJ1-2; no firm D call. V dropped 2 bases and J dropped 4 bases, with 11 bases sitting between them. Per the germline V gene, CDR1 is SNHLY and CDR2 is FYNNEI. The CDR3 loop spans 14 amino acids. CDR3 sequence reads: CASSELHYSYGYTF. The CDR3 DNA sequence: TGTGCCAGCAGTGAATTGCACTACTCCTATGGCTACACCTTC.

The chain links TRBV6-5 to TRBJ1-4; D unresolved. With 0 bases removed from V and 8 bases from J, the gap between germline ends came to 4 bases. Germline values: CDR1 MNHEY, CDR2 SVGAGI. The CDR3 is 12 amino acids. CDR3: CASSYSREKLFF. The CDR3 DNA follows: TGTGCCAGCAGTTACTCGAGGGAAAAACTGTTTTTT.

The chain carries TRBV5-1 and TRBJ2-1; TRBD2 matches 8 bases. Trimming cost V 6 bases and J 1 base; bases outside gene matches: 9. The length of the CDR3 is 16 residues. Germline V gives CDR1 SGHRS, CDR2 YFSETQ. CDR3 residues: CASTLHGGASYNEQFF. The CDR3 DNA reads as TGCGCCAGCACCCTACACGGGGGGGCTTCCTACAATGAGCAGTTCTTC.

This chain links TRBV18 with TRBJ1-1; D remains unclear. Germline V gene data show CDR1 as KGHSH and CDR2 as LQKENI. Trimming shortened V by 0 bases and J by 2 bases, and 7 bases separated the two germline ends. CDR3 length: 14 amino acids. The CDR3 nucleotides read TGTGCCAGCTCACCACCGCGGGTTAACACTGAAGCTTTCTTT. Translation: CASSPPRVNTEAFF.

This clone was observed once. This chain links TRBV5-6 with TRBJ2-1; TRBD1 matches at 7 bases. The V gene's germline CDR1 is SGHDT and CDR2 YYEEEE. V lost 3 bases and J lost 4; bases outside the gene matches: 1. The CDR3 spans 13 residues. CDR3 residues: CASSWDSYNEQFF. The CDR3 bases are TGTGCCAGCAGCTGGGACAGTTACAATGAGCAGTTCTTC. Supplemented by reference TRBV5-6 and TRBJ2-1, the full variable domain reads DAGVTQSPTHLIKTRGQQVTLRCSPKSGHDTVSWYQQALGQGPQFIFQYYEEEERQRGNFPDRFSGHQFPNYSSELNVNALLLGDSALYLCASSWDSYNEQFFGPGTRLTVL.

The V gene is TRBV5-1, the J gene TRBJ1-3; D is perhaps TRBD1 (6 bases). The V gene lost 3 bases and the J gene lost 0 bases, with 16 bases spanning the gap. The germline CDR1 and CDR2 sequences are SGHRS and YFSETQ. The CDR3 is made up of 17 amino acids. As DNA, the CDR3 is TGCGCCAGCAGCTCCTCGACGGGACAAAACTCTGGAAACACCATATATTTT. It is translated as CASSSSTGQNSGNTIYF. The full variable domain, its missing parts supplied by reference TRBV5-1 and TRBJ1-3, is KAGVTQTPRYLIKTRGQQVTLSCSPISGHRSVSWYQQTPGQGLQFLFEYFSETQRNKGNFPGRFSGRQFSNSRSEMNVSTLELGDSALYLCASSSSTGQNSGNTIYFGEGSWLTVV.

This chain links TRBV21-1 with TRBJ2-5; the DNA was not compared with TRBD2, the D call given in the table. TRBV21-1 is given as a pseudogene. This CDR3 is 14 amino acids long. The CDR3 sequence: CATQLAGSQETQYF. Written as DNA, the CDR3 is TGTGCCACGCAGCTAGCGGGGTCCCAAGAGACCCAGTACTTC.

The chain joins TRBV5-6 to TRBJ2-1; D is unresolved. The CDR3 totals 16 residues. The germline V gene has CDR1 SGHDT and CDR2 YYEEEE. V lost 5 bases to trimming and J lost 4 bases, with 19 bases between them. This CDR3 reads CASSPVLHFLYNEQFF. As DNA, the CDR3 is TGTGCCAGCAGTCCGGTTCTTCACTTTCTATACAATGAGCAGTTCTTC.